This entry is about one TCR beta chain. The data derive from a study of blood T cell repertoires in COVID-19. For the study at large: The samples span acute and convalescent COVID-19 from the United States, Italy and Spain. The analysed material was cDNA or gDNA that came from T cells, B-cell-depleted T cells, or PBMCs.

The germline V gene has CDR1 SSHAT and CDR2 FNYEAQ (reference sequence). Trimming pared 0 bases from V and 6 bases from J, leaving 20 bases between. The length of the CDR3 is 17 residues. How the authors handled the data: Amplifying reference gene primers gave estimates of nucleated cell counts. Generated by immunoSEQ multiplex PCR, the TCRdb table keeps only in-frame clones and is missing some. D and trimming come from the DNA, and the V and J calls and clone size come from that table. Here the sample spans under 250,000 clones, over 80% being singletons. The TCR originated in a man aged 25-40 years who had recovered from COVID-19. Source material: peripheral blood. The rearrangement links TRBV7-7 to TRBJ2-5; no clear D gene. DNA of the CDR3: TGTGCCAGCAGCTTAGCTCGTCGGGTTCTAGTGGCGCAGACCCAGTACTTC. It encodes CASSLARRVLVAQTQYF. The complete variable domain, with remaining parts taken from reference TRBV7-7 and TRBJ2-5, reads GAGVSQSPRYKVTKRGQDVTLRCDPISSHATLYWYQQALGQGPEFLTYFNYEAQPDKSGLPSDRFSAERPEGSISTLTIQRTEQRDSAMYRCASSLARRVLVAQTQYFGPGTRLLVL.